What follows are 28 T cell receptor beta chains derived from one specimen sequenced in a study of shared clonotypes between healthy human individuals. Data came from immunoSEQ multiplex PCR; TCRdb stores just in-frame clones and leaves some out. This table holds just over 2,000,000 clones, about 95% found once. What was sequenced was naive CD4+ T cells sorted from blood. Subset reported: CD45RA+ positively selected. The receptors derive from a man between 18 and 35 years old in good health.

About this clone: Other DNA sequences in the sample encode the same CDR3. The chain is built from TRBV2 and TRBJ1-2; no clear D. V was shortened by 4 bases and J by 0 bases, with 3 bases between the two germline ends. This CDR3 contains 12 residues. Germline assignment: CDR1 SNHLY and CDR2 FYNNEI. CDR3 amino acids: CASSGSNYGYTF. CDR3 coding DNA: TGTGCCAGCAGTGGATCTAACTATGGCTACACCTTC.

The chain is built from TRBV6-6 and TRBJ1-1, with a possible D match to TRBD1 (5 bases). Between the trimmed V and J ends, which lost 5 bases and 1 base, there was a span of 14 bases. The CDR3 runs 15 residues. The germline V gene encodes CDR1 MNHNY and CDR2 SVGAGI (reference sequence). CDR3 coding DNA: TGTGCCAGCAGTCCCCCGCCGGGGCGGAACACTGAAGCTTTCTTT. It yields the protein CASSPPPGRNTEAFF.

This chain links TRBV27 with TRBJ1-4; maybe TRBD1 (6 bases). The CDR3 runs to 14 residues. Germline values: CDR1 MNHEY, CDR2 SMNVEV (reference sequence). Trimming removed 3 bases at V and 8 bases at J, with 13 bases between. This CDR3 reads CASSLANRAEKLFF. CDR3 nucleotide sequence: TGTGCCAGCAGTTTGGCTAACAGGGCGGAAAAACTGTTTTTT. The full variable domain, rest sourced from reference TRBV27 and TRBJ1-4, is EAQVTQNPRYLITVTGKKLTVTCSQNMNHEYMSWYRQDPGLGLRQIYYSMNVEVTDKGDVPEGYKVSRKEKRNFPLILESPSPNQTSLYFCASSLANRAEKLFFGSGTQLSVL.

The V call is TRBV7-2, the J call TRBJ2-7; the match to TRBD2 covers 9 bases. The CDR3 totals 15 residues. V trimming: 5 bases; J trimming: 1 base; junction bases outside the gene matches: 6. Germline lookup yields CDR1 SGHTA and CDR2 FQGNSA. The CDR3 spells CASSPYSGSSYEQYF. CDR3 DNA sequence: TGTGCCAGCAGCCCCTATAGCGGGAGTTCCTACGAGCAGTACTTC.

The chain couples TRBV11-2 to TRBJ1-4, with TRBD1 as a possible D gene (5 bases). Germline V gene data show CDR1 as SGHAT and CDR2 as FQNNGV. V lost 0 bases and J lost 8, with 13 bases in between. This CDR3 is 15 amino acids long. The CDR3 DNA is TGTGCCAGCAGCTTAGAAGATAGGGGTGGGGAAAAACTGTTTTTT. This translates into CASSLEDRGGEKLFF.

The J gene is TRBJ2-7, the V gene TRBV5-6, with 7 bases aligning to TRBD1. Looked up from germline, CDR1 is SGHDT and CDR2 is YYEEEE. V lost 1 base and J lost 3; bases outside the gene matches: 10. CDR3 size: 16 residues. The CDR3, as DNA: TGTGCCAGCAGCTTGAGGGTTGGGCCAGGGGGCTACGAGCAGTACTTC. It is translated as CASSLRVGPGGYEQYF.

This chain links TRBV28 with TRBJ1-4; no clear D gene. V was pared by 4 bases and J by 8 bases, with 8 bases between. This CDR3 is 12 amino acids long. CDR1 and CDR2 from the germline V gene are MDHEN and SYDVKM. The CDR3, as DNA: TGTGCCAGCAGTTCAGCTCAAGAAAAACTGTTTTTT. This gives the protein CASSSAQEKLFF.

Notes on this clone: The sample contains more than one DNA sequence encoding this CDR3. The chain carries TRBV18 and TRBJ1-2, with unresolved D. Trimming pared 3 bases from V and 3 bases from J, leaving 8 bases between. This CDR3 spans 13 amino acids. Germline V gene data show CDR1 as KGHSH and CDR2 as LQKENI. CDR3 nucleotide sequence: TGTGCCAGCTCACCCCTTCAAGACTATGGCTACACCTTC. The encoded protein is CASSPLQDYGYTF.

The rearrangement uses TRBV5-6 and TRBJ2-7; 8 bases map to TRBD2. This CDR3 region has 14 residues. V lost 3 bases, J lost 6 bases, and 8 bases stayed unmatched. Looked up from germline, CDR1 is SGHDT and CDR2 is YYEEEE. The DNA of the CDR3 is TGTGCCAGCAGCTGGACTAGCATATTGGGCGAGCAGTACTTC. Protein: CASSWTSILGEQYF. Full variable domain (outside the CDR3, taken from reference TRBV5-6 and TRBJ2-7): DAGVTQSPTHLIKTRGQQVTLRCSPKSGHDTVSWYQQALGQGPQFIFQYYEEEERQRGNFPDRFSGHQFPNYSSELNVNALLLGDSALYLCASSWTSILGEQYFGPGTRLTVT.

The genes are TRBV5-1 and TRBJ2-2; no clear D gene. This CDR3 has 14 residues. V gave up 6 bases and J gave up 1 base, with 10 bases separating them. The germline V gene has CDR1 SGHRS and CDR2 YFSETQ. This chain's CDR3 is CASTEQRNTGELFF. The CDR3 nucleotides read TGCGCCAGCACCGAACAAAGGAACACCGGGGAGCTGTTTTTT.

The genes are TRBV7-2 and TRBJ2-5, with D tentatively TRBD1 or TRBD2 (6 bases each). Trimming removed 0 bases at V and 4 bases at J, with 12 bases between. Germline values: CDR1 SGHTA, CDR2 FQGNSA. The CDR3 runs to 15 residues. Written as DNA, the CDR3 is TGTGCCAGCAGCTTAGCCCGGGGGCCGGGAGAGACCCAGTACTTC. It specifies CASSLARGPGETQYF.

The chain carries TRBV7-9 and TRBJ2-5; D may be TRBD1 (6 bases). The last part of the DNA fits TRBJ2-7 better; the J call may be wrong. Germline-derived CDR1 and CDR2 are SEHNR and FQNEAQ (reference sequence). The CDR3 contains 15 residues. The CDR3 region is CASSLPKTGSHEQYF. CDR3 DNA sequence: TGTGCCAGCAGCTTACCCAAGACAGGTTCCCACGAGCAGTACTTC.

This chain uses TRBV20-1 with TRBJ2-7, with 10 bases matching TRBD1. CDR1 is DFQATT and CDR2 is SNEGSKA in the germline V gene (reference sequence). The V gene end was trimmed by 4 bases and the J gene end by 12 bases; junction bases not matched to a gene: 6. There are 11 residues in the CDR3. The CDR3, as DNA: TGCAGTGCTATTAGACAGGGGGCGCGGTACTTC. Its translation: CSAIRQGARYF.

The J gene is TRBJ2-1, the V gene TRBV28; no definite D call. Germline CDR1 MDHEN, CDR2 SYDVKM. This CDR3 has 12 residues. Trimming left V 2 bases short and J 9 bases short, with 8 bases between. In DNA, the CDR3 is TGTGCCAGCAGTTTAGGGATGGGTGAGCAGTTCTTC. Protein sequence: CASSLGMGEQFF.

The CDR3 loop reads CAIQGGGRDEQYF. The DNA for the CDR3 is TGTGCCATCCAAGGCGGGGGGCGCGACGAGCAGTACTTC. The gene calls are TRBV10-3 and TRBJ2-7, with TRBD2 identical over 8 bases. The length of the CDR3 is 13 residues. Germline CDR1 reads ENHRY; CDR2 reads SYGVKD. V lost 8 bases and J lost 5; bases outside the gene matches: 8.

This clone was seen a handful of times. An end of the junction does not agree with germline; a read error may underlie this. Other DNA sequences from this sample encode an identical CDR3 as well. The chain has TRBV18 and TRBJ2-1; D is unresolved. The CDR3 extends over 13 amino acids. Germline V lookup: CDR1 KGHSH, CDR2 LQKENI. The CDR3 nucleotides are TGCGCCAGCTCCCTCAGCTCCTACAATGAGCAGTTCTTC. Translated, it gives CASSLSSYNEQFF.

The chain links TRBV6-5 to TRBJ1-2; D remains unclear. Between the trimmed V and J ends, which lost 5 bases and 3 bases, there was a span of 7 bases. The CDR3 spans 12 residues. Germline CDR1 reads MNHEY; CDR2 reads SVGAGI. CDR3 DNA sequence: TGTGCCAGCAGTAAGAAGGACTATGGCTACACCTTC. Amino acid sequence: CASSKKDYGYTF.

The chain is built from TRBV27 and TRBJ2-7; D may be TRBD1 or TRBD2 (5 bases each). Trimming cost V 6 bases and J 2 bases, with 14 bases left between them. This CDR3 is built from 14 residues. Germline V lookup: CDR1 MNHEY, CDR2 SMNVEV (reference sequence). The CDR3 DNA sequence: TGTGCCAGCAGGAGGGGTCCCCAGACCTACGAGCAGTACTTC. The encoded protein is CASRRGPQTYEQYF.

V usage is TRBV18 and J usage is TRBJ2-7, with D possibly TRBD2 on 5 matching bases. In germline, CDR1 is KGHSH, CDR2 LQKENI. V lost 2 bases and J lost 1, with 15 bases in between. The CDR3 is 16 residues long. The CDR3: CASSPGQADLSYEQYF. The DNA for the CDR3 is TGTGCCAGCTCACCAGGTCAAGCGGACCTTTCCTACGAGCAGTACTTC.

V gene TRBV7-6 combines with J gene TRBJ2-7; tentative D call: TRBD2 (6 bases). This CDR3 region has 16 residues. Trimming removed 5 bases from V and 4 bases from J, with 21 bases in between. Germline V gene lookup returns CDR1 SGHVS and CDR2 FNYEAQ. The CDR3 loop is CASSPQRSDYLYEQYF. CDR3 coding DNA: TGTGCCAGCAGCCCACAACGCTCGGACTACCTATACGAGCAGTACTTC.

The rearrangement links TRBV19 to TRBJ2-2; D is uncertain. CDR1 and CDR2 from the germline V gene are LNHDA and SQIVND (reference sequence). V was shortened by 2 bases and J by 4 bases, with 11 bases between the two germline ends. The CDR3 sequence is 15 residues long. CDR3 sequence: CASSIRQLATGELFF. CDR3 DNA: TGTGCCAGTAGTATAAGGCAGCTCGCCACCGGGGAGCTGTTTTTT.

The rearrangement joins TRBV6-5 to TRBJ2-1, with 9 bases that match TRBD1. Germline lookup yields CDR1 MNHEY and CDR2 SVGAGI. This CDR3 contains 16 residues. With V trimmed by 4 bases and J by 4 bases, 8 bases remained unmatched. This CDR3 reads CASSSRTGTGYNEQFF. CDR3 bases: TGTGCCAGCAGTTCCAGAACCGGGACAGGGTACAATGAGCAGTTCTTC.

This sequence joins TRBV7-9 and TRBJ1-1, with 7 bases matching TRBD1. Unmatched junction bases numbered 12, after V lost 5 bases and J lost 0 bases. The CDR3 has 17 residues. Germline V lookup: CDR1 SEHNR, CDR2 FQNEAQ (reference sequence). This chain's CDR3 is CASSPKLRQGLNTEAFF. CDR3 sequence (DNA): TGTGCCAGCAGCCCCAAACTCAGACAGGGACTGAACACTGAAGCTTTCTTT.

The rearrangement uses TRBV7-2 and TRBJ2-3, with D possibly being TRBD1 (6 bases). In germline, CDR1 is SGHTA, CDR2 FQGNSA. This CDR3 comprises 14 residues. V was shortened by 8 bases and J by 3 bases, with 15 bases between the two germline ends. The CDR3, as DNA: TGTGCCAGCTCAACAGGGCAAGGGACAGATACGCAGTATTTT. This codes for CASSTGQGTDTQYF.

In its sample, this clone was seen once. This chain links TRBV5-6 with TRBJ2-3; D call uncertain. The V gene lost 4 bases and the J gene lost 1 base, with 10 bases spanning the gap. Germline CDR1 and CDR2: SGHDT and YYEEEE. The CDR3 sequence is 14 residues long. The CDR3 DNA reads as TGTGCCAGCAGCCTCTATCAGGGCACAGATACGCAGTATTTT. It codes for CASSLYQGTDTQYF.

CDR3 in DNA: TGTGCCAGCAGAAAAGACAGGGACACTGAAGCTTTCTTT. Amino acids: CASRKDRDTEAFF. The chain employs TRBV11-2 and TRBJ1-1, with 7 bases that match TRBD1. V was pared by 6 bases and J by 3 bases, with 4 bases of the junction left unmatched. In germline, CDR1 is SGHAT, CDR2 FQNNGV. This CDR3 region has 13 residues.

The J gene is TRBJ2-2, the V gene TRBV5-1, with TRBD2 matching 8 bases. This CDR3 is 16 amino acids long. CDR1 and CDR2 (germline): SGHRS, YFSETQ. V lost 0 bases to trimming and J lost 4 bases; unmatched junction nucleotides: 5. The CDR3 loop reads CASSLELAVLTGELFF. CDR3 nucleotide sequence: TGCGCCAGCAGCTTGGAACTAGCGGTCCTCACCGGGGAGCTGTTTTTT.

On this clone itself: The junction shows a germline mismatch at one end, possibly a read error. The chain combines TRBV28 with TRBJ2-7, with no clear D. The CDR3 covers 12 residues. Per germline, CDR1 MDHEN and CDR2 SYDVKM. In DNA, the CDR3 is TGTGCCAGCAGACCCCTAATCGGGCCGCCTCAATTC. This sequence encodes CASRPLIGPPQF.